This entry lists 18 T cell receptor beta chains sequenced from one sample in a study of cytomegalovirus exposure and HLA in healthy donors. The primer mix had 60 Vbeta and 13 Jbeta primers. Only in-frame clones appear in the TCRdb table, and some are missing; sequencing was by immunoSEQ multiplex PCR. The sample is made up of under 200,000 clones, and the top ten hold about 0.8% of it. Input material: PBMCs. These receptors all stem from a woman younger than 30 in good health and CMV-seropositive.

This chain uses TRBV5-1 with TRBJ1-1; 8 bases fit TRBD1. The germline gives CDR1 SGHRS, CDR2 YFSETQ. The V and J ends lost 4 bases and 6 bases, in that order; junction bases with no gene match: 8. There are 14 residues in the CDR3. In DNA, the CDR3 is TGCGCCAGCAGCCCCCGGGACAGGAGAGCTGAAGCTTTCTTT. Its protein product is CASSPRDRRAEAFF.

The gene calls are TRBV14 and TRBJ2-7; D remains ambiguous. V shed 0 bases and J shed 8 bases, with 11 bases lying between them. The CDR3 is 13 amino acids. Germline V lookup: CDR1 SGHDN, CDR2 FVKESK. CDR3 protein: CASSQDWASQQYF. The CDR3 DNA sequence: TGTGCCAGCAGCCAAGATTGGGCGTCCCAGCAGTACTTC.

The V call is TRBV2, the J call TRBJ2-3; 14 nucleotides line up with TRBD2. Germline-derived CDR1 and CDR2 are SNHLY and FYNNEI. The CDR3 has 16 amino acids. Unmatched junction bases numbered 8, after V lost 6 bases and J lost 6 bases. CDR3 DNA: TGTGCCAGCAGCAACCTGGGACTAGCGGGAGTGGATACGCAGTATTTT. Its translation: CASSNLGLAGVDTQYF.

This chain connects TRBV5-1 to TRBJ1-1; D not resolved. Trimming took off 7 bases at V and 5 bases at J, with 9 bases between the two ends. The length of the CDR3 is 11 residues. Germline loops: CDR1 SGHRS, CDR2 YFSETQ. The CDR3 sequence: CASRERTEAFF. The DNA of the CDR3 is TGCGCCAGCCGAGAAAGAACTGAAGCTTTCTTT.

The CDR3 here is CASSQDRSTEAFF. The CDR3 region has the DNA TGTGCCAGCAGCCAAGACAGATCCACTGAAGCTTTCTTT. The chain links TRBV7-2 to TRBJ1-1; maybe TRBD1 (5 bases). The CDR3 contains 13 residues. Trimming pared 5 bases from V and 4 bases from J, leaving 11 bases between. From germline, CDR1 is SGHTA and CDR2 FQGNSA.

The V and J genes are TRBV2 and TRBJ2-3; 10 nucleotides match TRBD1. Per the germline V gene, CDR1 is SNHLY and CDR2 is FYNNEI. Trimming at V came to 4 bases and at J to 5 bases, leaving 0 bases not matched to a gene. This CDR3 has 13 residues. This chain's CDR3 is CASSGTGGDTQYF. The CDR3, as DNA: TGTGCCAGCAGTGGGACAGGGGGAGATACGCAGTATTTT.

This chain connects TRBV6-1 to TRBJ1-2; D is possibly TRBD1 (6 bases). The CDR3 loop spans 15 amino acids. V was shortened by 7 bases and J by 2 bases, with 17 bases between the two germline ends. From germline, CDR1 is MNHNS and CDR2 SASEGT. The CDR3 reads CASTPGTLLNYGYTF. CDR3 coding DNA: TGTGCCAGCACTCCAGGGACATTACTAAACTATGGCTACACCTTC.

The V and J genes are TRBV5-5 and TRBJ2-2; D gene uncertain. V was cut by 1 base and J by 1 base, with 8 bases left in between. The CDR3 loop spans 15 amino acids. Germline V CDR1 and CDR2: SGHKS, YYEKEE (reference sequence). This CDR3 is CASSLSAQNTGELFF. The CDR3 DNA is TGTGCCAGCAGCTTGTCAGCGCAGAACACCGGGGAGCTGTTTTTT.

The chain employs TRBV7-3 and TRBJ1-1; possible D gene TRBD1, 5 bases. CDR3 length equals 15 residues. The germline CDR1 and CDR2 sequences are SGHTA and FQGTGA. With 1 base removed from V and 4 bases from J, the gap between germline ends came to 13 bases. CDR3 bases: TGTGCCAGCAGCTTAATGCCAACGGGGGTCACTGAAGCTTTCTTT. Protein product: CASSLMPTGVTEAFF.

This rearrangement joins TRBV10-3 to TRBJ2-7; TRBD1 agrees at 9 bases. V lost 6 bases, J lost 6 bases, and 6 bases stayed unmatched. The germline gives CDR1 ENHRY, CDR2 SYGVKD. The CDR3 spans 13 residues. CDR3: CAIRPGQGTEQYF. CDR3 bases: TGTGCCATCAGGCCGGGACAGGGAACCGAGCAGTACTTC.

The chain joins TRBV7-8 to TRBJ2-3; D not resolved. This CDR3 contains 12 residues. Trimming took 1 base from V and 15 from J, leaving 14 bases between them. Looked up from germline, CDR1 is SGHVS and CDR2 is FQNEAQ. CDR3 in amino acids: CASSLGPQYCYF. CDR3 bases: TGTGCCAGCAGCTTAGGCCCCCAGTATTGCTATTTT.

Here the CDR3 DNA reads TGTGCCAGCAGCGAGACAGGGAACACGGGGGATACGCAGTATTTT. It yields the protein CASSETGNTGDTQYF. The chain joins TRBV9 to TRBJ2-3; TRBD1 aligns across 7 bases. V dropped 3 bases and J dropped 6; count of bases not matched to a gene: 10. This CDR3 is 15 amino acids long. Germline assignment: CDR1 SGDLS and CDR2 YYNGEE.

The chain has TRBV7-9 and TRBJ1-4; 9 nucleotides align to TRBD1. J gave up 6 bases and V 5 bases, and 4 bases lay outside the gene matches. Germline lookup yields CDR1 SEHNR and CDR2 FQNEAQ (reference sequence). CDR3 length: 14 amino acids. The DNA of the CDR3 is TGTGCCAGCAGCATCTGGACAGGGGATGAAAAACTGTTTTTT. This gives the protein CASSIWTGDEKLFF.

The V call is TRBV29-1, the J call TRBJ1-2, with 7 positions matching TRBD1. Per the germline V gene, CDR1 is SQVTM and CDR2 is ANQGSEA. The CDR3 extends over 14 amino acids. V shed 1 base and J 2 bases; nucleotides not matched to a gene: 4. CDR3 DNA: TGCAGCGTTGAAGGGGGACAGATAAACTATGGCTACACCTTC. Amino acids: CSVEGGQINYGYTF.

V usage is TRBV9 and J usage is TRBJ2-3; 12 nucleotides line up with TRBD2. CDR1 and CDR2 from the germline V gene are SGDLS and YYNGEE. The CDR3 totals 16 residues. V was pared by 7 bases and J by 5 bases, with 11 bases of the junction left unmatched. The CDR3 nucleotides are TGTGCCAGCTGTCCTAGCGGGGGGGCCCTAGGAGATACGCAGTATTTT. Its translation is CASCPSGGALGDTQYF.

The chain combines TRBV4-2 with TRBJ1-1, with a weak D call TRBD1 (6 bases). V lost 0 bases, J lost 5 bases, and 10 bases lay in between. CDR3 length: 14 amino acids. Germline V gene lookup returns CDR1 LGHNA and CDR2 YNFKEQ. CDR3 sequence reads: CASSQEDTGTEAFF. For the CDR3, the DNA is TGTGCCAGCAGCCAAGAGGACACAGGGACTGAAGCTTTCTTT.

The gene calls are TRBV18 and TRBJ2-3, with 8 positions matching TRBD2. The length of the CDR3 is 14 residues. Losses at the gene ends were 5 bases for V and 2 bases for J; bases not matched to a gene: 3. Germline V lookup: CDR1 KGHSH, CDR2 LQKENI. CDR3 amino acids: CASSTGGDTDTQYF. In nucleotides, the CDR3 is TGTGCCAGCTCAACGGGGGGGGACACAGATACGCAGTATTTT.

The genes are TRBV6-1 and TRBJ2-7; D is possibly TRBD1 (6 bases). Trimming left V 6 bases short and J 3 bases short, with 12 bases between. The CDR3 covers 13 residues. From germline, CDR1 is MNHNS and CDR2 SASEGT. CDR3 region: CASRETGFYEQYF. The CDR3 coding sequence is TGTGCCAGCAGGGAGACAGGCTTCTACGAGCAGTACTTC.